The 14 T cell receptor beta chains presented below share a single source sample, sequenced in a study of blood T cell repertoires in COVID-19. Method: immunoSEQ multiplex PCR; TCRdb's copy keeps in-frame clones and lacks some. The top ten clones hold around 3% of a sample with around 300,000 clones, more than 80% of them seen once. The sequencing input was peripheral blood. These receptor sequences come from a woman in her twenties or thirties with active or convalescent COVID-19.

J is TRBJ2-1 and V is TRBV7-2; a weak D match, TRBD2 (6 bases). Germline V gene data show CDR1 as SGHTA and CDR2 as FQGNSA. CDR3 size: 13 residues. Trimming removed 3 bases at V and 8 bases at J, with 11 bases between. The CDR3 loop is CASSFSGGDEQFF. The CDR3 nucleotides read TGTGCCAGCAGCTTTTCTGGCGGGGATGAGCAGTTCTTC.

The CDR3 DNA reads TGTGCCAGCAGCTTAGCTGGGCTGAACACTGAAGCTTTCTTT. Translation gives CASSLAGLNTEAFF. This chain connects TRBV7-2 to TRBJ1-1; no clear D. The CDR3 loop spans 14 amino acids. Trimming left V 0 bases short and J 0 bases short, with 5 bases between. Germline V gene lookup returns CDR1 SGHTA and CDR2 FQGNSA.

The V call is TRBV4-3, the J call TRBJ2-5, with 7 bases lining up with TRBD1. With 2 bases clipped from V and 5 bases from J, the junction kept 8 bases outside the gene matches. The CDR3 loop spans 15 amino acids. In germline, CDR1 is LGHNA, CDR2 YSLEER. This CDR3 reads CASSQRGTGVETQYF. The DNA of the CDR3 is TGCGCCAGCAGCCAAAGGGGCACAGGGGTGGAGACCCAGTACTTC.

The chain recombines TRBV11-3 with TRBJ2-3; D is unclear. Germline V gene data show CDR1 as SGHNT and CDR2 as YENEEA. There are 13 residues in the CDR3. V dropped 2 bases and J dropped 2 bases, with 5 bases sitting between them. The DNA of the CDR3 is TGTGCCAGCAGCTTAATGGCCACAGATACGCAGTATTTT. This sequence encodes CASSLMATDTQYF.

This clone was observed a handful of times. The V and J genes are TRBV7-9 and TRBJ2-7; D uncertain. Germline CDR1 reads SEHNR; CDR2 reads FQNEAQ (reference sequence). V dropped 5 bases and J dropped 3 bases, with 5 bases sitting between them. This CDR3 region has 11 residues. The CDR3: CASSASYEQYF. Here the CDR3 DNA reads TGTGCCAGCAGCGCCAGCTACGAGCAGTACTTC.

V usage is TRBV7-2 and J usage is TRBJ1-1; 7 bases agree with TRBD1. The CDR3 consists of 19 residues. The germline V gene has CDR1 SGHTA and CDR2 FQGNSA. After removal of 5 bases from V and 1 base from J, the junction contained 19 bases not matched to a gene. Here the CDR3 reads CASSRYLGGQGVKNTEAFF. CDR3 DNA sequence: TGTGCCAGCAGCCGTTACCTTGGTGGGCAGGGGGTCAAGAACACTGAAGCTTTCTTT. Supplemented by reference TRBV7-2 and TRBJ1-1, the full variable domain reads GAGVSQSPSNKVTEKGKDVELRCDPISGHTALYWYRQSLGQGLEFLIYFQGNSAPDKSGLPSDRFSAERTGGSVSTLTIQRTQQEDSAVYLCASSRYLGGQGVKNTEAFFGQGTRLTVV.

This rearrangement joins TRBV18 to TRBJ1-4; perhaps TRBD1 as D (6 bases). V was shortened by 4 bases and J by 5 bases, with 11 bases between the two germline ends. The CDR3 is 14 amino acids. The V gene's germline CDR1 is KGHSH and CDR2 LQKENI. The CDR3 here is CASSLQGKNEKLFF. Written as DNA, the CDR3 is TGTGCCAGCTCACTGCAGGGGAAAAATGAAAAACTGTTTTTT.

This chain links TRBV4-1 with TRBJ1-5, with a possible D match to TRBD1 (5 bases). The CDR3 contains 16 residues. Germline CDR1 is MGHRA and CDR2 is YSYEKL. V dropped 2 bases and J dropped 3 bases, with 14 bases sitting between them. As DNA, the CDR3 is TGCGCCAGCAGCCAACAAACCCAGGGTGCCAATCAGCCCCAGCATTTT. Translating gives CASSQQTQGANQPQHF.

The chain is built from TRBV18 and TRBJ1-4; the D gene is possibly TRBD1 (5 bases). The CDR3 has 14 residues. V was pared by 8 bases and J by 10 bases, with 20 bases between. Germline loops: CDR1 KGHSH, CDR2 LQKENI. CDR3 sequence (DNA): TGTGCCAGCGTGTTTTCCAGGGCCGAGACAAAACTGTTTTTT. Encoded protein: CASVFSRAETKLFF.

This sequence joins TRBV2 and TRBJ2-1; TRBD2 aligns across 10 bases. The CDR3 runs 13 residues. Losses at the gene ends were 7 bases for V and 7 bases for J; bases not matched to a gene: 4. Germline V CDR1 and CDR2: SNHLY, FYNNEI. The CDR3 DNA reads as TGTGCCAGCATTCTAGCGGGGGCTAATGAGCAGTTCTTC. Encoded protein: CASILAGANEQFF.

This chain uses TRBV29-1 with TRBJ1-1, with 9 bases fitting TRBD1. Germline CDR1 reads SQVTM; CDR2 reads ANQGSEA. The V segment lost 7 bases and the J segment 5 bases; nucleotides outside the gene matches: 8. The CDR3 sequence is 13 residues long. CDR3 region: CSAWTGEGTEAFF. The CDR3 DNA reads as TGCAGCGCTTGGACAGGGGAGGGTACTGAAGCTTTCTTT. Combining the CDR3 with reference TRBV29-1 and TRBJ1-1 gives the whole variable domain SAVISQKPSRDICQRGTSLTIQCQVDSQVTMMFWYRQQPGQSLTLIATANQGSEATYESGFVIDKFPISRPNLTFSTLTVSNMSPEDSSIYLCSAWTGEGTEAFFGQGTRLTVV.

CDR3 amino acids: CASSQGAGSYEQYF. The CDR3 DNA follows: TGCGCCAGCAGCCAAGGGGCGGGATCCTACGAGCAGTACTTC. The V call is TRBV4-3, the J call TRBJ2-7; weak D call: TRBD2 (6 bases). This CDR3 comprises 14 residues. V dropped 1 base and J dropped 1 base, with 8 bases sitting between them. Per germline, CDR1 LGHNA and CDR2 YSLEER.

The CDR3 spells CASSLASGEETQYF. In DNA form, the CDR3 reads TGTGCCAGCAGCTTAGCCAGCGGGGAAGAGACCCAGTACTTC. J is TRBJ2-5 and V is TRBV13, with 7 bases aligning to TRBD2. Germline CDR1 PRHDT, CDR2 FYEKMQ (reference sequence). Germline trimming cut 1 base from V and 3 bases from J; bases unmatched to any gene: 2. The CDR3 spans 14 residues.

The chain is built from TRBV19 and TRBJ2-1; TRBD1 aligns across 8 bases. The junction had 3 bases not matched to a gene; V was cut back by 6 bases and J by 8 bases. This CDR3 contains 12 residues. Per germline, CDR1 LNHDA and CDR2 SQIVND (reference sequence). In DNA, the CDR3 is TGTGCCAGTAGGGACAGGGATGATGAGCAGTTCTTC. Amino acids: CASRDRDDEQFF. The full variable domain, its missing parts supplied by reference TRBV19 and TRBJ2-1, is DGGITQSPKYLFRKEGQNVTLSCEQNLNHDAMYWYRQDPGQGLRLIYYSQIVNDFQKGDIAEGYSVSREKKESFPLTVTSAQKNPTAFYLCASRDRDDEQFFGPGTRLTVL.